The clone carrying this T cell receptor beta chain was counted a single time. Its antigen is currently unknown. The CDR3 spans 16 residues. Germline CDR1 is MNHEY and CDR2 is SMNVEV (reference sequence). V lost 5 bases to trimming and J lost 6 bases, with 21 bases between them. This specimen comes from a study of a mutant IDH1 vaccine in newly diagnosed glioma. Study overall: Eight vaccine injections were given to patients in weeks 1, 3, 5, 7, 11, 15, 19 and 23. Treated patients showed a male proportion of approximately 62%, a female proportion of roughly 38%, and a mean age of about 44 years. Patients were pretreated with radiotherapy, temozolomide, or both, mostly both.

Regarding time point: week 11, during vaccination. Each dose delivered 300 ug of mutant IDH1 20-mer peptide subcutaneously with imiquimod. Sequencing was performed with immunoSEQ multiplex PCR; in TCRdb, only in-frame clones are kept and a portion is missing. This table holds around 62,000 clones, 70% to 90% found once. Study-wide results and limits: Most patients, 93.3%, showed vaccine-induced immune responses.

The TCR originated in a middle-aged man with glioma. The material was PBMCs, obtained from a glioma patient whose treatment included an IDH1 peptide vaccine. The chain has TRBV27 and TRBJ2-3; D could derive from TRBD1 or TRBD2 (5 bases each). In DNA, the CDR3 is TGTGCCAGCAGTGGTTCCGGGGACCGTTGGTTCGATACGCAGTATTTT. Translated: CASSGSGDRWFDTQYF.